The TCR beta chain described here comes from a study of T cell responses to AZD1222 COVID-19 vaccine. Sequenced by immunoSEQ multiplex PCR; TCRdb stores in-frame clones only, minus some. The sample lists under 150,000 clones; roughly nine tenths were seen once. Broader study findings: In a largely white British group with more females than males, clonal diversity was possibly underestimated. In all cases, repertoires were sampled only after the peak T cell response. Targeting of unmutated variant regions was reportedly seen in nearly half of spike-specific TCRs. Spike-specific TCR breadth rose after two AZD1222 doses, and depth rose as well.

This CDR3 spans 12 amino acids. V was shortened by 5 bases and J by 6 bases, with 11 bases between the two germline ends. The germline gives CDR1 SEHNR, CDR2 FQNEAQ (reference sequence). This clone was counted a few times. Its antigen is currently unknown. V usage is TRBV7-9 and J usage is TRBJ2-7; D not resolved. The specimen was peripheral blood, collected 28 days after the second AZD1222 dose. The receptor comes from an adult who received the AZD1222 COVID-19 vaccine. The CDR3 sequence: CASSPSKSEQYF. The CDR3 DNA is TGTGCCAGCAGCCCTTCAAAGAGCGAGCAGTACTTC. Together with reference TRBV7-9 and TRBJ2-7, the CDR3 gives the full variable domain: DTGVSQNPRHKITKRGQNVTFRCDPISEHNRLYWYRQTLGQGPEFLTYFQNEAQLEKSRLLSDRFSAERPKGSFSTLEIQRTEQGDSAMYLCASSPSKSEQYFGPGTRLTVT.